This T cell receptor (beta chain) was found in a study of OX40 agonist ivuxolimab in advanced cancers. About the study: Those treated in dose escalation had hepatocellular carcinoma, melanoma, renal cell cancer or head and neck cancer. Overall study results and limits: Clonal expansion by week 6 occurred in CD4+ and CD8+ blood T cells (at 0.1 to 3.0 mg/kg).

The CDR3 spans 15 residues. V gave up 1 base and J gave up 7 bases; unmatched junction bases: 1. Germline CDR1 SGHTA, CDR2 FQGNSA. Data came from immunoSEQ multiplex PCR; TCRdb stores just in-frame clones and leaves some out. The sample includes approximately 66,000 clones, around 83% of them seen just once. As regards this clone: The antigen is not known.

This specimen was CD4+ or CD8+ T cells sorted from blood, taken in a trial of the OX40 agonist ivuxolimab. The receptor was derived from an adult with an advanced solid tumor such as melanoma, head and neck, liver or kidney cancer. The rearrangement uses TRBV7-2 and TRBJ2-2; 12 bases align to TRBD2. The CDR3 spells CASSLGLAGDGELFF. Written as DNA, the CDR3 is TGTGCCAGCAGCTTAGGACTAGCGGGGGACGGGGAGCTGTTTTTT.